The clone carrying this T cell receptor beta chain showed up just a few times. Its antigen is still unknown. This record comes from a study of beta chain features in type 1 diabetes. Study-wide findings and caveats: Within each of all four CD4+ subsets, Type 1 diabetes patients had TCRB CDR3s that were moderately but significantly shorter.

Sequenced material consisted of expressed TCRB transcripts (all of the isolated RNA was reverse transcribed). TCRdb's table, derived via immunoSEQ multiplex PCR, lists solely in-frame clones and lacks some. The repertoire holds roughly 400,000 clones, with about 15% as singletons. V shed 4 bases and J shed 6 bases, with 8 bases lying between them. CDR3 length: 12 amino acids. CDR1 SGHDT and CDR2 YYEEEE come from the germline V gene. The specimen was naive CD4+ T cells from blood. The rearrangement joins TRBV5-6 to TRBJ1-5, with D uncertain. The receptor was isolated from a woman between 18 and 29 years old in good health. The CDR3, as DNA: TGTGCCAGCAGCCCTGTCAGTCAGCCCCAGCATTTT. Translating it yields CASSPVSQPQHF.